These 18 T cell receptor beta chains came from one sample sequenced in a study of blood T cell repertoires in COVID-19. Generated by immunoSEQ multiplex PCR, the TCRdb table keeps only in-frame clones and is missing some. This table holds about 140,000 clones, 82% found once. The sample comprised peripheral blood. The source of these receptors is a woman of 80 years or more with acute or convalescent COVID-19.

This chain links TRBV2 with TRBJ1-2, with D maybe TRBD1 (6 bases). In germline, CDR1 is SNHLY, CDR2 FYNNEI. Deletions cut 0 bases from V and 4 bases from J, with 9 bases between. The CDR3 covers 14 residues. The CDR3 DNA reads as TGTGCCAGCAGTGAAGCTTCAGGGGTCTATGGCTACACCTTC. Protein sequence: CASSEASGVYGYTF.

The J gene is TRBJ2-1, the V gene TRBV27, with 14 bases aligning to TRBD2. CDR1 MNHEY and CDR2 SMNVEV come from the germline V gene (reference sequence). After removal of 5 bases from V and 5 bases from J, the junction contained 8 bases not matched to a gene. The CDR3 sequence is 17 residues long. CDR3 sequence reads: CASSARLAGGRHNEQFF. For the CDR3, the DNA is TGTGCCAGCAGTGCAAGACTAGCGGGAGGGCGACACAATGAGCAGTTCTTC.

The chain couples TRBV5-1 to TRBJ2-6; D unresolved. This CDR3 contains 15 residues. V lost 2 bases and J lost 12, with 18 bases in between. Germline-derived CDR1 and CDR2 are SGHRS and YFSETQ. CDR3 sequence reads: CASSLNLGFRSVLTF. CDR3 bases: TGCGCCAGCAGCTTAAATTTGGGTTTCAGGTCCGTCCTGACTTTC.

The J gene is TRBJ2-1, the V gene TRBV7-8; TRBD2 matches at 10 bases. Germline lookup yields CDR1 SGHVS and CDR2 FQNEAQ. This CDR3 has 20 amino acids. V dropped 1 base and J dropped 0; count of bases not matched to a gene: 12. The CDR3 nucleotides are TGTGCCAGCAGCTTAGAATTCATAGGGACTAGCGTAAGCTCCTACAATGAGCAGTTCTTC. Translation gives CASSLEFIGTSVSSYNEQFF.

The V and J genes are TRBV6-5 and TRBJ2-7; 11 positions agree with TRBD1. The germline V gene encodes CDR1 MNHEY and CDR2 SVGAGI. The CDR3 spans 14 residues. Trimming removed 6 bases from V and 6 bases from J; junction bases left unmatched: 7. The CDR3 loop is CASSYRDRGIEQYF. CDR3 bases: TGTGCCAGCAGCTACCGGGACAGGGGGATCGAGCAGTACTTC.

CDR3 in DNA: TGTGCCAGTAGTAGCCGCCAGGATCAGAACGAGCAGTACTTC. Protein sequence: CASSSRQDQNEQYF. The V and J genes are TRBV19 and TRBJ2-7; D gene unclear. The CDR3 sequence is 14 residues long. The germline V gene has CDR1 LNHDA and CDR2 SQIVND (reference sequence). V lost 4 bases and J 5 bases, leaving 15 bases between the germline ends.

This clone was seen a single time. The chain employs TRBV10-3 and TRBJ2-2; 8 bases match TRBD1. Germline lookup yields CDR1 ENHRY and CDR2 SYGVKD. This CDR3 contains 15 residues. The junction had 9 bases not matched to a gene; V was cut back by 5 bases and J by 7 bases. The chain's CDR3 is CAISTDRGRGGELFF. The CDR3 DNA reads TGTGCCATCAGTACAGACAGGGGACGAGGCGGGGAGCTGTTTTTT.

The chain carries TRBV5-1 and TRBJ2-3, with 9 nucleotides matching TRBD1. The CDR3 is made up of 15 amino acids. The V and J ends lost 7 bases and 4 bases, in that order; junction bases with no gene match: 10. In germline, CDR1 is SGHRS, CDR2 YFSETQ. The CDR3 reads CASWDGTGISDTQYF. CDR3 nucleotide sequence: TGCGCCAGCTGGGACGGGACAGGGATTTCAGATACGCAGTATTTT.

This clone was picked up a small number of times. The chain couples TRBV5-4 to TRBJ2-1; TRBD1 matches 9 bases. The CDR3 contains 15 residues. From germline, CDR1 is SGHNT and CDR2 YYREEE (reference sequence). V shed 0 bases and J 6 bases; nucleotides not matched to a gene: 4. The CDR3 spells CASSLAKTGGNEQFF. The CDR3 region has the DNA TGTGCCAGCAGCTTGGCCAAGACAGGGGGCAATGAGCAGTTCTTC. The complete variable domain, with remaining parts taken from reference TRBV5-4 and TRBJ2-1, reads ETGVTQSPTHLIKTRGQQVTLRCSSQSGHNTVSWYQQALGQGPQFIFQYYREEENGRGNFPPRFSGLQFPNYSSELNVNALELDDSALYLCASSLAKTGGNEQFFGPGTRLTVL.

The chain links TRBV3-1 (or the pseudogene TRBV3-2) to TRBJ1-1; maybe TRBD1 (6 bases). The CDR3 totals 14 residues. Trimming removed 3 bases at V and 0 bases at J, with 8 bases between. Germline CDR1 LGHDT, CDR2 YNNKEL (reference sequence). The CDR3 here is CASSHGQLNTEAFF. The DNA for the CDR3 is TGTGCCAGCAGCCATGGACAGCTGAACACTGAAGCTTTCTTT.

The chain uses TRBV6-6 and TRBJ1-2, with unresolved D. The CDR3 sequence is 15 residues long. V gave up 5 bases and J gave up 4 bases, with 17 bases separating them. CDR1 and CDR2 from the germline V gene are MNHNY and SVGAGI (reference sequence). CDR3 coding DNA: TGTGCCAGCAGTCCCCCCTTCCCGCGCTCCTATGGCTACACCTTC. It yields the protein CASSPPFPRSYGYTF.

This chain uses TRBV13 with TRBJ1-2; no clear D gene. Germline loops: CDR1 PRHDT, CDR2 FYEKMQ (reference sequence). The V and J ends lost 1 base and 6 bases respectively, with 6 bases between them. The CDR3 has 12 residues. CDR3 sequence (DNA): TGTGCCAGCAGCTTAGTCGGGAATGGCTACACCTTC. Protein: CASSLVGNGYTF.

This clone was recorded once. The chain is built from TRBV5-1 and TRBJ2-1; maybe TRBD2 (6 bases). Germline V gene data show CDR1 as SGHRS and CDR2 as YFSETQ. With 4 bases removed from V and 5 bases from J, the gap between germline ends came to 10 bases. The CDR3 extends over 13 amino acids. DNA of the CDR3: TGCGCCAGCAGCCCCGGGAGCAACAATGAGCAGTTCTTC. It yields the protein CASSPGSNNEQFF.

This chain links TRBV5-5 with TRBJ1-2; no firm D call. Germline V gene lookup returns CDR1 SGHKS and CDR2 YYEKEE (reference sequence). The CDR3 is 14 residues long. Between the trimmed V and J ends, which lost 3 bases and 8 bases, there was a span of 17 bases. DNA of the CDR3: TGTGCCAGCAGCTCCGATTTAACGGCGGCCGGCTACACCTTC. Its translation: CASSSDLTAAGYTF. The variable domain in full, with the rest retrieved from reference TRBV5-5 and TRBJ1-2, is DAGVTQSPTHLIKTRGQQVTLRCSPISGHKSVSWYQQVLGQGPQFIFQYYEKEERGRGNFPDRFSARQFPNYSSELNVNALLLGDSALYLCASSSDLTAAGYTFGSGTRLTVV.

This chain uses TRBV9 with TRBJ2-1, with 9 bases identical to TRBD2. J lost 8 bases, V lost 3 bases, and 9 bases had no gene match. The CDR3 length is 15 residues. The germline V gene encodes CDR1 SGDLS and CDR2 YYNGEE. The chain's CDR3 is CASSASSGRGDEQFF. Here the CDR3 DNA reads TGTGCCAGCAGCGCCAGTAGCGGGAGAGGCGATGAGCAGTTCTTC.

This rearrangement joins TRBV4-1 to TRBJ2-1, with TRBD1 matching over 7 bases. The J segment lost 7 bases and the V segment lost 2 bases, leaving 8 bases of the junction unmatched. CDR1 and CDR2 (germline): MGHRA, YSYEKL. CDR3 length: 15 amino acids. CDR3 DNA: TGCGCCAGCAGCCAATCCCCCGACAGGGTTAATGAGCAGTTCTTC. It encodes CASSQSPDRVNEQFF.

This clone was seen once. The V and J genes are TRBV19 and TRBJ2-7; D perhaps matches TRBD2 (6 bases). Trimming cost V 0 bases and J 0 bases, with 9 bases left between them. Per the germline V gene, CDR1 is LNHDA and CDR2 is SQIVND (reference sequence). The CDR3 loop spans 15 amino acids. The CDR3 coding sequence is TGTGCCAGTAGTATAGATGGCGGGGTCTCCTACGAGCAGTACTTC. This sequence encodes CASSIDGGVSYEQYF.

This chain links TRBV2 with TRBJ1-4; 7 bases align to TRBD1. The CDR3 is made up of 15 amino acids. V was clipped by 7 bases and J by 4 bases; unmatched bases: 9. Germline lookup yields CDR1 SNHLY and CDR2 FYNNEI. CDR3 sequence: CASTQFGDSNEKLFF. CDR3 coding DNA: TGTGCCAGCACTCAGTTTGGGGACAGTAATGAAAAACTGTTTTTT.